The sequence of this T cell receptor (beta chain) was determined in a study of identifying expanded T cells in peripheral blood. Whole-study findings and limits: About 1.2 clones differed between technical replicates, versus 16.4 and 19 over time. Clone count variance between roughly 2-week samples rose with total template count.

Of note for this clone: No antigen is known for it.

No infections or other immune events were documented during collection. Using immunoSEQ multiplex PCR, the repertoire was profiled, and TCRdb retains in-frame clones only, with some absent. The sample shows about 110,000 clones, roughly 91% of them seen only once. What was sequenced was blood. The TCR sequence derives from a person aged 18-69 years in good health.

CDR3 bases: TGTGCTAGTGGTTCATCGGTGGGCACTGAAGCTTTCTTT. This gives the protein CASGSSVGTEAFF. The chain joins TRBV12-5 to TRBJ1-1; D is unclear. Germline-derived CDR1 and CDR2 are LGHNT and FRNRAP. The CDR3 has 13 residues. V was pared by 4 bases and J by 4 bases, with 10 bases between.